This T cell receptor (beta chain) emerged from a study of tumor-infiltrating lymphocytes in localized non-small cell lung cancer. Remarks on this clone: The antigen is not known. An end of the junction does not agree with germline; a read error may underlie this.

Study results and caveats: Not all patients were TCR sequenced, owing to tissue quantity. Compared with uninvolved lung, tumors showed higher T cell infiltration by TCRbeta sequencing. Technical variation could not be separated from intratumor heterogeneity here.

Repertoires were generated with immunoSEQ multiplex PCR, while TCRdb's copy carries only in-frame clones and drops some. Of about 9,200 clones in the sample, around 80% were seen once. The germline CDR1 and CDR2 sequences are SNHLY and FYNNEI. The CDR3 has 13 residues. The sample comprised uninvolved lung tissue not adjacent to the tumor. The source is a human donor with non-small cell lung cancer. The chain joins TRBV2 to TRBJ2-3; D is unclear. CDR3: CASNEALTDTQYF. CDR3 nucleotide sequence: TGTGCCAGCAATGAAGCACTCACAGATACGCAGTATTTT.